This TCR beta chain was sequenced for a study of blood T cells in healthy people across ages. CDR1 and CDR2 (germline): LGHNA, YSLEER. The CDR3 is 18 amino acids. The V gene lost 0 bases and the J gene lost 0 bases, with 16 bases spanning the gap. Primers used in a second PCR of roughly 6 to 11 cycles were a sample-barcoded 5' primer and a J-beta primer mix. In TCRdb, the 5' RACE reads were re-called with MiXCR into one record per CDR3 protein. The top ten clones hold 30% of a sample with approximately 670,000 distinct CDR3 sequences, 40% to 45% of them seen once. Only a few counts were recorded for this clonotype.

The sequence came from a man aged 80 or over in good health. The sequencing input was blood. The J gene is TRBJ2-3, the V gene TRBV4-3, with a tentative D call TRBD2 (5 bases). The DNA of the CDR3 is TGCGCCAGCAGCCAAGATGAAGGGTGGAGCGGTAGCACAGATACGCAGTATTTT. Protein: CASSQDEGWSGSTDTQYF.